The 22 T cell receptor beta chains below all came from one sample that was sequenced in a study of blood T cell repertoires in COVID-19. The table came from immunoSEQ multiplex PCR; TCRdb's copy has only in-frame clones and leaves some out. In the table there are fewer than 350,000 clones, 86% of which are singletons. Sequenced input: peripheral blood. The receptors here all came from a woman aged 70-85 years with COVID-19, enrolled during active disease.

In its sample, this clone was seen once. The chain joins TRBV27 to TRBJ2-7, with 11 bases identical to TRBD1. The CDR3 consists of 14 residues. J gave up 5 bases and V 4 bases, and 4 bases lay outside the gene matches. Germline V CDR1 and CDR2: MNHEY, SMNVEV (reference sequence). The DNA for the CDR3 is TGTGCCAGCAGTTACGGACAGGGGGCAAACGAGCAGTACTTC. Amino acid sequence: CASSYGQGANEQYF.

This sequence joins TRBV23-1 and TRBJ2-7; maybe TRBD1 (5 bases). TRBV23-1 is known as an ORF, though its function is uncertain. The CDR3 runs to 16 residues. Trimming shortened V by 0 bases and J by 2 bases, and 14 bases separated the two germline ends. Here the CDR3 DNA reads TGCGCCAGCAGTCAATCGGGCCAGGGTGGCCCCTACGAGCAGTACTTC. Amino acid sequence: CASSQSGQGGPYEQYF.

The chain has TRBV7-9 and TRBJ2-7; weak D call: TRBD1 (6 bases). In germline, CDR1 is SEHNR, CDR2 FQNEAQ (reference sequence). This CDR3 is 13 amino acids long. The germline V and J ends were trimmed by 5 bases and 4 bases, with 12 bases remaining between them. CDR3 sequence (DNA): TGTGCCAGCAGCCCGGGACATTTATACGAGCAGTACTTC. Translation gives CASSPGHLYEQYF.

The chain employs TRBV3-1 (or the pseudogene TRBV3-2) and TRBJ1-2; 10 bases line up with TRBD1. The V segment lost 3 bases and the J segment 8 bases; nucleotides outside the gene matches: 18. The germline CDR1 and CDR2 sequences are LGHDT and YNNKEL (reference sequence). The CDR3 is 18 residues long. The CDR3 protein is CASSQAPGTGAYLAGYTF. CDR3 bases: TGTGCCAGCAGCCAGGCTCCCGGGACAGGGGCTTACTTAGCAGGCTACACCTTC.

The chain employs TRBV7-2 and TRBJ1-3; the D gene is possibly TRBD1 (5 bases). Germline V gene data show CDR1 as SGHTA and CDR2 as FQGNSA. Trimming pared 1 base from V and 0 bases from J, leaving 7 bases between. CDR3 size: 15 residues. The CDR3 bases are TGTGCCAGCAGCTTAGAAGACAGCTCTGGAAACACCATATATTTT. Amino acid sequence: CASSLEDSSGNTIYF.

This clone turned up a few times. This chain uses TRBV4-1 with TRBJ1-4; 7 nucleotides align to TRBD1. V shed 5 bases and J 3 bases; nucleotides not matched to a gene: 6. The germline gives CDR1 MGHRA, CDR2 YSYEKL. The CDR3 runs 15 residues. CDR3 residues: CASSLNRGANEKLFF. The CDR3 DNA is TGCGCCAGCAGCTTGAACAGGGGTGCTAATGAAAAACTGTTTTTT.

This chain connects TRBV11-3 to TRBJ2-7; a weak D match, TRBD1 (5 bases). The germline V gene encodes CDR1 SGHNT and CDR2 YENEEA. V gave up 5 bases and J gave up 1 base, with 12 bases separating them. CDR3 length: 14 residues. CDR3 sequence reads: CASSPDSFSYEQYF. The DNA of the CDR3 is TGTGCCAGCAGCCCTGACAGTTTTTCCTACGAGCAGTACTTC.

This chain joins TRBV5-1 and TRBJ1-1; perhaps TRBD1 as D (5 bases). Trimming removed 8 bases at V and 0 bases at J, with 17 bases between. CDR3 size: 15 residues. Germline values: CDR1 SGHRS, CDR2 YFSETQ. This chain's CDR3 is CASLTGDNMNTEAFF. The CDR3 region has the DNA TGCGCCAGTCTCACAGGAGATAATATGAACACTGAAGCTTTCTTT.

In this sample, this clone turned up a few times. This chain uses TRBV6-5 with TRBJ1-1; 7 bases agree with TRBD1. Trimming removed 0 bases from V and 3 bases from J; junction bases left unmatched: 1. The CDR3 is made up of 14 amino acids. Germline values: CDR1 MNHEY, CDR2 SVGAGI. In DNA form, the CDR3 reads TGTGCCAGCAGTTACTCAGGGGGCGACACTGAAGCTTTCTTT. Its protein is CASSYSGGDTEAFF.

V is TRBV3-1 (or the pseudogene TRBV3-2) and J is TRBJ1-1; 9 bases are shared with TRBD1. The V segment lost 4 bases and the J segment 8 bases; nucleotides outside the gene matches: 5. Looked up from germline, CDR1 is LGHDT and CDR2 is YNNKEL (reference sequence). The CDR3 runs 13 residues. The CDR3 region is CASSRGTGLEAFF. Written as DNA, the CDR3 is TGTGCCAGCAGCCGGGGGACAGGGCTGGAAGCTTTCTTT.

This chain links TRBV5-1 with TRBJ2-5; a possible D gene is TRBD2 (6 bases). Germline CDR1 is SGHRS and CDR2 is YFSETQ. The CDR3 is made up of 14 amino acids. V lost 6 bases and J lost 4, with 16 bases in between. The CDR3 bases are TGCGCCAGCACCTTAGCGGCGGTAACAGAGACCCAGTACTTC. Translation gives CASTLAAVTETQYF.

The chain has TRBV10-3 and TRBJ1-1; D is ambiguous. V lost 2 bases to trimming and J lost 7 bases, with 17 bases between them. Germline loops: CDR1 ENHRY, CDR2 SYGVKD. The CDR3 spans 15 residues. The CDR3 sequence is CAISEHGGKYYEAFF. In DNA form, the CDR3 reads TGTGCCATCAGTGAGCATGGAGGGAAATACTATGAAGCTTTCTTT.

The V and J genes are TRBV14 and TRBJ1-3, with D unresolved. The CDR3 is 18 residues long. CDR1 SGHDN and CDR2 FVKESK come from the germline V gene. The V end lost 0 bases, the J end lost 0 bases, and 15 bases lay between the germline ends. CDR3 amino acids: CASSQDGPRHLSGNTIYF. CDR3 in DNA: TGTGCCAGCAGCCAAGATGGGCCTCGCCATCTCTCTGGAAACACCATATATTTT.

The chain employs TRBV11-2 and TRBJ2-1, with TRBD2 identical over 13 bases. The CDR3 sequence is 16 residues long. The V gene end was trimmed by 5 bases and the J gene end by 3 bases; junction bases not matched to a gene: 4. Germline V CDR1 and CDR2: SGHAT, FQNNGV. CDR3 nucleotides: TGTGCCAGCAGCGCTTGGACTAGCGGGGGCTACAATGAGCAGTTCTTC. The encoded protein is CASSAWTSGGYNEQFF.

V and J are TRBV19 and TRBJ1-6; 10 bases line up with TRBD1. Unmatched junction bases numbered 6, after V lost 5 bases and J lost 8 bases. The CDR3 totals 15 residues. Germline V gene data show CDR1 as LNHDA and CDR2 as SQIVND (reference sequence). The CDR3 region has the DNA TGTGCCAGTAGTTGGGGGACAGGGGTGCATTCACCCCTCCACTTT. It yields the protein CASSWGTGVHSPLHF.

The rearrangement links TRBV4-1 to TRBJ1-1; TRBD1 might be the D (5 bases). Germline CDR1 is MGHRA and CDR2 is YSYEKL. CDR3 length equals 15 residues. Trimming left V 0 bases short and J 1 base short, with 9 bases between. In DNA, the CDR3 is TGCGCCAGCAGCCAAGAAGGGGTGCGGAACACTGAAGCTTTCTTT. This sequence encodes CASSQEGVRNTEAFF.

This chain uses TRBV20-1 with TRBJ1-2; D gene unclear. Per germline, CDR1 DFQATT and CDR2 SNEGSKA (reference sequence). This CDR3 spans 11 amino acids. Between the trimmed V and J ends, which lost 4 bases and 4 bases, there was a span of 7 bases. CDR3 bases: TGCAGTGCTATAGCAGTCTATGGCTACACCTTC. It encodes CSAIAVYGYTF.

This clone was detected a few times. The chain employs TRBV6-5 and TRBJ2-1; the match to TRBD2 covers 13 bases. The V segment lost 6 bases and the J segment 9 bases; nucleotides outside the gene matches: 5. The germline gives CDR1 MNHEY, CDR2 SVGAGI. The CDR3 is made up of 14 amino acids. The CDR3 bases are TGTGCCAGCAGCTCGTGGACTAGCGGGGGTGAGCAGTTCTTC. Protein product: CASSSWTSGGEQFF.

This chain connects TRBV7-6 to TRBJ2-7, with 8 bases identical to TRBD1. In germline, CDR1 is SGHVS, CDR2 FNYEAQ. The CDR3 totals 14 residues. The V gene end was trimmed by 5 bases and the J gene end by 3 bases; junction bases not matched to a gene: 6. The CDR3: CASSLGQGFYEQYF. The CDR3 bases are TGTGCCAGCAGCCTCGGACAGGGTTTCTACGAGCAGTACTTC.

This chain joins TRBV5-1 and TRBJ2-5; no clear D gene. Germline CDR1 and CDR2: SGHRS and YFSETQ. Trimming cost V 4 bases and J 1 base, with 8 bases left between them. This CDR3 region has 13 residues. In DNA form, the CDR3 reads TGCGCCAGCAGCCCCTCCCCCCAAGAGACCCAGTACTTC. Translation gives CASSPSPQETQYF.

Comments on this clone: Mismatch with germline at one junction end may stem from a read error. This sequence joins TRBV9 and TRBJ2-1; a weak D match, TRBD2 (5 bases). Germline CDR1 SGDLS, CDR2 YYNGEE. CDR3 size: 14 residues. The CDR3 DNA is TGTGCCAGCAGTGTAGCGTACACCATAAATGAGCAGTTCTTC. This encodes CASSVAYTINEQFF.

The gene calls are TRBV20-1 and TRBJ1-1; D is undetermined. Germline values: CDR1 DFQATT, CDR2 SNEGSKA (reference sequence). V was shortened by 3 bases and J by 5 bases, with 13 bases between the two germline ends. This CDR3 contains 13 residues. The CDR3 bases are TGCAGTGCTAGTGGCGGGATGGTAACTGAAGCTTTCTTT. Amino acids: CSASGGMVTEAFF.